These 29 T cell receptor beta chains originate from one sample sequenced in a study of T cells in Graves' hyperthyroidism and ophthalmopathy. RNA transcripts yielded amplified TCR beta CDR3 regions. The HTBI primer set served for first-round RT-PCR of the TCR CDR3. One entry per CDR3 protein, called by TCRdb with MiXCR from the multiplex PCR reads. The repertoire includes about 660,000 distinct CDR3 sequences, just under 45% of them detected once, and about 7% sits in the top ten. Sequencing was performed on peripheral blood or thyroid tissue (not recorded which). The receptor set was obtained from an adult man with Graves' disease, either hyperthyroidism or ophthalmopathy (not recorded which).

A few counts support this clonotype. The chain is built from TRBV29-1 and TRBJ1-2, with 11 bases identical to TRBD1. V trimming: 4 bases; J trimming: 7 bases; junction bases outside the gene matches: 5. The CDR3 loop spans 13 amino acids. From germline, CDR1 is SQVTM and CDR2 ANQGSEA. As DNA, the CDR3 is TGCAGCGTTGTGAGGACAGGGGGCCCTGGCTACACCTTC. Encoded protein: CSVVRTGGPGYTF. Full variable domain (outside the CDR3, taken from reference TRBV29-1 and TRBJ1-2): SAVISQKPSRDICQRGTSLTIQCQVDSQVTMMFWYRQQPGQSLTLIATANQGSEATYESGFVIDKFPISRPNLTFSTLTVSNMSPEDSSIYLCSVVRTGGPGYTFGSGTRLTVV.

This clonotype has only a few counts. The chain is built from TRBV7-2 and TRBJ1-2; D gene ambiguous. V gave up 1 base and J gave up 2 bases, with 17 bases separating them. There are 17 residues in the CDR3. Germline V gene sequence: CDR1 SGHTA, CDR2 FQGNSA. CDR3 sequence: CASSLDRAGGVNYGYTF. CDR3 bases: TGTGCCAGCAGCTTAGACCGGGCAGGAGGAGTCAACTATGGCTACACCTTC.

The rearrangement links TRBV30 to TRBJ2-7, with TRBD1 matching 11 bases. The V and J ends lost 8 bases and 7 bases, in that order; junction bases with no gene match: 10. The CDR3 covers 13 residues. Germline V CDR1 and CDR2: GTSNPN, SVGIG (reference sequence). The CDR3 DNA follows: TGTGCCGGATTCGGACAGGGGGCTGGGGAGCAGTACTTC. Translating it yields CAGFGQGAGEQYF.

This clonotype appeared many times. This rearrangement joins TRBV7-3 to TRBJ1-5; 7 bases align to TRBD1. V lost 0 bases to trimming and J lost 12 bases; unmatched junction nucleotides: 5. The CDR3 covers 13 residues. Germline V gene lookup returns CDR1 SGHTA and CDR2 FQGTGA. The CDR3 DNA sequence: TGTGCCAGCAGCTTAACTCCAGGGGGGTACCAGCATTTT. This gives the protein CASSLTPGGYQHF.

The CDR3 here is CASSEVGADQPQHF. For the CDR3, the DNA is TGTGCCAGCAGTGAGGTTGGGGCGGATCAGCCCCAGCATTTT. This sequence joins TRBV2 and TRBJ1-5; the D gene is possibly TRBD1 (5 bases). The V gene lost 3 bases and the J gene lost 5 bases, with 11 bases spanning the gap. Per the germline V gene, CDR1 is SNHLY and CDR2 is FYNNEI. This CDR3 contains 14 residues.

V usage is TRBV29-1 and J usage is TRBJ2-5; 10 bases map to TRBD2. J gave up 1 base and V 2 bases, and 4 bases lay outside the gene matches. The CDR3 totals 15 residues. Germline loops: CDR1 SQVTM, CDR2 ANQGSEA. CDR3 coding DNA: TGCAGCGTTGAACCTCTAGCGGGGGCCCAAGAGACCCAGTACTTC. Amino acid sequence: CSVEPLAGAQETQYF.

The rearrangement links TRBV6-5 to TRBJ2-7, with D possibly matching TRBD2 (6 bases). Germline V gene sequence: CDR1 MNHEY, CDR2 SVGAGI. This CDR3 has 14 amino acids. Trimming pared 6 bases from V and 6 bases from J, leaving 18 bases between. CDR3 nucleotide sequence: TGTGCCAGCAGCGAACCTGGAGGGCCGGGCGAGCAGTACTTC. This sequence encodes CASSEPGGPGEQYF.

The genes are TRBV7-9 and TRBJ2-7; TRBD2 matches 7 bases. Trimming removed 3 bases from V and 6 bases from J; junction bases left unmatched: 11. The germline V gene has CDR1 SEHNR and CDR2 FQNEAQ (reference sequence). CDR3 length: 15 amino acids. DNA of the CDR3: TGTGCCAGCAGCTTGAATGGCGCGGGAGTTGGCGAGCAGTACTTC. This gives the protein CASSLNGAGVGEQYF.

V gene TRBV7-2 combines with J gene TRBJ2-7; TRBD2 aligns across 8 bases. This CDR3 is 15 amino acids long. V lost 5 bases and J lost 4; bases outside the gene matches: 10. Germline CDR1 reads SGHTA; CDR2 reads FQGNSA. The CDR3, as DNA: TGTGCCAGCAGCCAGTTACCGGGACTAGTTTACGAGCAGTACTTC. It is translated as CASSQLPGLVYEQYF.

This clonotype was recorded once. The V gene is TRBV29-1, the J gene TRBJ1-2; D perhaps matches TRBD1 (5 bases). There are 13 residues in the CDR3. V lost 4 bases, J lost 3 bases, and 12 bases lay in between. Germline CDR1 is SQVTM and CDR2 is ANQGSEA. The CDR3 nucleotides read TGCAGCGTTGTTCGCGACAGCTACTATGGCTACACCTTC. Its protein product is CSVVRDSYYGYTF.

The chain uses TRBV12-3 or TRBV12-4 and TRBJ1-1; 10 positions match TRBD1. The length of the CDR3 is 15 residues. With 5 bases clipped from V and 3 bases from J, the junction kept 6 bases outside the gene matches. The DNA for the CDR3 is TGTGCCAGCAGTCCCCGGGACAGGGGCTACACTGAAGCTTTCTTT. Its translation: CASSPRDRGYTEAFF.

The CDR3 loop reads CAISESTGYLAGNTIYF. Written as DNA, the CDR3 is TGTGCCATCAGTGAGTCAACAGGGTACCTTGCTGGAAACACCATATATTTT. The chain uses TRBV10-3 and TRBJ1-3; tentatively, D is TRBD1 (6 bases). The V end was cut by 0 bases, the J end by 2 bases, with 14 bases between. Germline V CDR1 and CDR2: ENHRY, SYGVKD. The CDR3 is 17 amino acids.

Ten or more counts support this clonotype. V gene TRBV15 combines with J gene TRBJ1-5; no clear D gene. CDR3 length: 15 amino acids. Trimming cost V 5 bases and J 3 bases, with 14 bases left between them. CDR1 LNHNV and CDR2 YYDKDF come from the germline V gene (reference sequence). The CDR3 DNA reads TGTGCCACCAGCGAAGTTAGCAGGAACAATCAGCCCCAGCATTTT. The encoded protein is CATSEVSRNNQPQHF.

The CDR3 loop reads CASSSTFTGGTEAFF. The CDR3 DNA is TGTGCCAGCAGCTCAACCTTTACAGGGGGCACTGAAGCTTTCTTT. The rearrangement joins TRBV5-4 to TRBJ1-1; TRBD1 matches at 8 bases. The germline gives CDR1 SGHNT, CDR2 YYREEE (reference sequence). This CDR3 region has 15 residues. The trim removed 3 bases at V and 4 bases at J, leaving 8 bases unmatched.

Of note for this clonotype: A read error may be the cause here, since a much bigger clone is one base away. The chain recombines TRBV5-1 with TRBJ2-2; 9 bases map to TRBD2. This CDR3 is built from 15 residues. After removal of 0 bases from V and 6 bases from J, the junction contained 3 bases not matched to a gene. CDR1 and CDR2 from the germline V gene are SGHRS and YFSETQ. As DNA, the CDR3 is TGCGCCAGCAGCTTGGGGCGGGAGGGCCCCGGGGAGCTGTTTTTT. Protein sequence: CASSLGREGPGELFF.

V and J are TRBV7-9 and TRBJ1-2, with no clear D. This CDR3 has 14 residues. Trimming stripped 5 bases from V and 4 bases from J, with 14 bases between. The germline V gene has CDR1 SEHNR and CDR2 FQNEAQ (reference sequence). The CDR3 bases are TGTGCCAGCAGCCTCCTTCAGGACTCCTATGGCTACACCTTC. Residues: CASSLLQDSYGYTF.

In this sample, this clonotype turned up many times. The V and J genes are TRBV9 and TRBJ1-1; TRBD1 matches 8 bases. V trimming: 3 bases; J trimming: 3 bases; junction bases outside the gene matches: 7. The CDR3 spans 15 residues. Germline loops: CDR1 SGDLS, CDR2 YYNGEE. The CDR3 loop reads CASSAQGAGDTEAFF. The DNA for the CDR3 is TGTGCCAGCAGCGCTCAGGGGGCAGGAGACACTGAAGCTTTCTTT.

The chain has TRBV7-2 and TRBJ2-2; D tentatively fits TRBD1 or TRBD2 (5 bases each). The CDR3 extends over 15 amino acids. CDR1 is SGHTA and CDR2 is FQGNSA in the germline V gene. V lost 6 bases and J lost 4, with 15 bases in between. Here the CDR3 reads CASSLERTSTGELFF. CDR3 in DNA: TGTGCCAGCAGTCTTGAGCGGACATCCACCGGGGAGCTGTTTTTT.

This clonotype came up many times. The CDR3 loop reads CASSLTALPETQYF. CDR3 nucleotides: TGTGCCAGCAGCTTAACAGCCCTACCAGAGACCCAGTACTTC. This chain joins TRBV7-2 and TRBJ2-5; D uncertain. V was pared by 2 bases and J by 4 bases, with 11 bases between. This CDR3 contains 14 residues. Germline-derived CDR1 and CDR2 are SGHTA and FQGNSA.

The chain couples TRBV10-3 to TRBJ1-2, with D perhaps TRBD1 (5 bases). The CDR3 loop spans 14 amino acids. CDR1 ENHRY and CDR2 SYGVKD come from the germline V gene. Trimming pared 11 bases from V and 5 bases from J, leaving 21 bases between. The CDR3, as DNA: TGTGCCTCCATCAGTCAGGGCCTGGGGTATGGCTACACCTTC. This gives the protein CASISQGLGYGYTF.

This clonotype was observed a few times. The chain couples TRBV12-3 or TRBV12-4 to TRBJ1-2; D unresolved. The CDR3 covers 12 residues. V lost 6 bases and J 10 bases, leaving 15 bases between the germline ends. The CDR3 nucleotides are TGTGCCAGCAGCGGGTCCGTCCAGTACTACACCTTC. This sequence encodes CASSGSVQYYTF.

This clonotype was seen repeatedly, ten times or more. The chain's CDR3 is CSVDQGPTSGANVLTF. CDR3 sequence (DNA): TGCAGCGTTGACCAGGGCCCTACCTCTGGGGCCAACGTCCTGACTTTC. The chain employs TRBV29-1 and TRBJ2-6; D possibly corresponds to TRBD1 (5 bases). V gave up 3 bases and J gave up 0 bases, with 12 bases separating them. The CDR3 length is 16 residues. CDR1 and CDR2 (germline): SQVTM, ANQGSEA.

V and J are TRBV10-3 and TRBJ1-6, with a weak D call TRBD1 (5 bases). V dropped 6 bases and J dropped 4 bases, with 13 bases sitting between them. CDR3 size: 15 residues. Germline values: CDR1 ENHRY, CDR2 SYGVKD. Here the CDR3 DNA reads TGTGCCATCAGGGGGACGGGGGGATATAATTCACCCCTCCACTTT. It yields the protein CAIRGTGGYNSPLHF.

The rearrangement uses TRBV2 and TRBJ2-6, with 8 bases that match TRBD1. This CDR3 region has 19 residues. V dropped 5 bases and J dropped 0; count of bases not matched to a gene: 12. Per the germline V gene, CDR1 is SNHLY and CDR2 is FYNNEI. CDR3 DNA sequence: TGTGCCAGCAGTCCCCGACCGACAGGGGCGCTCTCTGGGGCCAACGTCCTGACTTTC. It encodes CASSPRPTGALSGANVLTF.

The gene calls are TRBV24-1 and TRBJ2-7; 11 nucleotides agree with TRBD1. Germline-derived CDR1 and CDR2 are KGHDR and SFDVKD. CDR3 length: 16 residues. With V trimmed by 2 bases and J by 3 bases, 5 bases remained unmatched. CDR3 loop: CATSDSRTGGNYEQYF. CDR3 DNA: TGTGCCACCAGTGATTCTAGGACAGGGGGCAACTACGAGCAGTACTTC.

The CDR3 DNA follows: TGTGCCAGCAGTGTACAGACAGGGCTGAAGAACACCGGGGAGCTGTTTTTT. This gives the protein CASSVQTGLKNTGELFF. The chain is built from TRBV2 and TRBJ2-2, with TRBD1 identical over 7 bases. V lost 4 bases to trimming and J lost 1 base; unmatched junction nucleotides: 9. The CDR3 has 17 residues. CDR1 SNHLY and CDR2 FYNNEI come from the germline V gene.

This clonotype was detected only a few times. The rearrangement uses TRBV7-8 and TRBJ1-2; 8 nucleotides agree with TRBD1. The V gene end was trimmed by 3 bases and the J gene end by 2 bases; junction bases not matched to a gene: 5. Germline-derived CDR1 and CDR2 are SGHVS and FQNEAQ. The CDR3 length is 15 residues. CDR3 in amino acids: CASSLGGQENYGYTF. CDR3 bases: TGTGCCAGCAGCTTGGGGGGACAGGAGAACTATGGCTACACCTTC.

About this clonotype: This may arise from a read error, as a much more abundant clone is one base away. No conserved phenylalanine or tryptophan is present at the end of the CDR3, so a read error is the likely explanation. The chain couples TRBV2 to TRBJ2-5; D is possibly TRBD1 (5 bases). Trimming cost V 2 bases and J 4 bases, with 11 bases left between them. The CDR3 contains 14 residues. Germline CDR1 reads SNHLY; CDR2 reads FYNNEI. CDR3 sequence (DNA): TGTGCCAGCAGTGAACTCAGGGTTGGAGAGACCCAGTACGTC. The encoded protein is CASSELRVGETQYV.

This sequence joins TRBV5-1 and TRBJ2-5; the D gene is possibly TRBD2 (5 bases). V dropped 4 bases and J dropped 1 base, with 11 bases sitting between them. The germline CDR1 and CDR2 sequences are SGHRS and YFSETQ. The CDR3 runs to 14 residues. CDR3 loop: CASSGGRIQETQYF. The CDR3 region has the DNA TGCGCCAGCAGCGGAGGACGGATCCAAGAGACCCAGTACTTC.